These 19 T cell receptor beta chains came from one sample sequenced in a study of OX40 agonist ivuxolimab in advanced cancers. The method was immunoSEQ multiplex PCR; TCRdb's version includes in-frame clones alone and lacks a portion of them. Here the sample spans some 63,000 clones, approximately 90% being singletons. Specimen: CD4+ or CD8+ T cells sorted from blood, collected in a trial of the OX40 agonist ivuxolimab. These TCRs come from an adult with an advanced solid tumor such as melanoma, head and neck, liver or kidney cancer.

The chain combines TRBV7-2 with TRBJ2-7, with 7 bases identical to TRBD2. The germline V gene has CDR1 SGHTA and CDR2 FQGNSA. The CDR3 has 14 amino acids. With 5 bases clipped from V and 6 bases from J, the junction kept 10 bases outside the gene matches. The CDR3 DNA reads as TGTGCCAGCAGCCCTGGCGGGGGTTACGGCGAGCAGTACTTC. This sequence encodes CASSPGGGYGEQYF.

V and J are TRBV30 and TRBJ2-2, with D perhaps matching TRBD1 or TRBD2 (6 bases each). The CDR3 runs to 14 residues. Looked up from germline, CDR1 is GTSNPN and CDR2 is SVGIG (reference sequence). With 0 bases removed from V and 5 bases from J, the gap between germline ends came to 10 bases. CDR3 coding DNA: TGTGCCTGGAGTGTTTCGGGGGCGACCGGGGAGCTGTTTTTT. Translating gives CAWSVSGATGELFF.

The rearrangement uses TRBV11-1 and TRBJ1-2; the D gene is possibly TRBD1 (5 bases). CDR3 length equals 16 residues. The V gene lost 5 bases and the J gene lost 4 bases, with 20 bases spanning the gap. CDR1 SGHAT and CDR2 FQDESV come from the germline V gene (reference sequence). In nucleotides, the CDR3 is TGTGCCAGCAGCCGGGACGGAAACTCCCCCCTCTATGGCTACACCTTC. As protein: CASSRDGNSPLYGYTF.

The chain employs TRBV9 and TRBJ2-3; maybe TRBD1 (6 bases). The CDR3 runs 15 residues. The V gene's germline CDR1 is SGDLS and CDR2 YYNGEE. V was pared by 0 bases and J by 5 bases, with 13 bases between. Written as DNA, the CDR3 is TGTGCCAGCAGCGTAGATCCAGGGGCGAGAGATACGCAGTATTTT. It yields the protein CASSVDPGARDTQYF.

This chain uses TRBV18 with TRBJ2-3, with D possibly being TRBD2 (6 bases). The CDR3 has 17 residues. Trimming removed 3 bases from V and 1 base from J, with 17 bases in between. Germline-derived CDR1 and CDR2 are KGHSH and LQKENI. CDR3 in DNA: TGTGCCAGCTCACCCTACGAGGAGGGAGAGGGCACAGATACGCAGTATTTT. Translation: CASSPYEEGEGTDTQYF.

This rearrangement joins TRBV7-7 to TRBJ2-3; D gene unclear. Per germline, CDR1 SSHAT and CDR2 FNYEAQ (reference sequence). The CDR3 runs to 15 residues. Trimming pared 3 bases from V and 1 base from J, leaving 11 bases between. CDR3 DNA sequence: TGTGCCAGCAGCTTCTCCGGCCCCTGCACAGATACGCAGTATTTT. Amino acids: CASSFSGPCTDTQYF. Together with reference TRBV7-7 and TRBJ2-3, the CDR3 gives the full variable domain: GAGVSQSPRYKVTKRGQDVTLRCDPISSHATLYWYQQALGQGPEFLTYFNYEAQPDKSGLPSDRFSAERPEGSISTLTIQRTEQRDSAMYRCASSFSGPCTDTQYFGPGTRLTVL.

The chain links TRBV5-1 to TRBJ2-3; D not certain. The length of the CDR3 is 15 residues. Trimming took off 0 bases at V and 0 bases at J, with 8 bases between the two ends. Germline lookup yields CDR1 SGHRS and CDR2 YFSETQ. CDR3 DNA sequence: TGCGCCAGCAGCTTGGACACTACTAGCACAGATACGCAGTATTTT. It translates to CASSLDTTSTDTQYF. Looking up the rest from reference TRBV5-1 and TRBJ2-3 gives the full variable domain: KAGVTQTPRYLIKTRGQQVTLSCSPISGHRSVSWYQQTPGQGLQFLFEYFSETQRNKGNFPGRFSGRQFSNSRSEMNVSTLELGDSALYLCASSLDTTSTDTQYFGPGTRLTVL.

V and J are TRBV6-6 and TRBJ1-1; weak D call: TRBD1 (5 bases). Looked up from germline, CDR1 is MNHNY and CDR2 is SVGAGI (reference sequence). V lost 2 bases to trimming and J lost 8 bases, with 9 bases between them. The CDR3 runs to 12 residues. CDR3: CASSYTGSEAFF. In DNA form, the CDR3 reads TGTGCCAGCAGTTACACAGGCAGCGAAGCTTTCTTT.

The chain carries TRBV2 and TRBJ2-5, with unresolved D. Trimming removed 7 bases from V and 0 bases from J, with 6 bases in between. The CDR3 runs to 12 residues. CDR1 and CDR2 (germline): SNHLY, FYNNEI. DNA of the CDR3: TGTGCCAGCACCGGGTACCAAGAGACCCAGTACTTC. The encoded protein is CASTGYQETQYF.

This sequence joins TRBV6-1 and TRBJ1-4; a weak D match, TRBD1 (6 bases). The CDR3 totals 13 residues. Germline CDR1 is MNHNS and CDR2 is SASEGT. V lost 0 bases to trimming and J lost 13 bases, with 12 bases between them. The DNA for the CDR3 is TGTGCCAGCAGTGAAGCGGGCAGCAGGGGACTGTTTTTT. This gives the protein CASSEAGSRGLFF.

V and J are TRBV5-1 and TRBJ2-1; tentative D call: TRBD1 (5 bases). CDR1 and CDR2 (germline): SGHRS, YFSETQ. The CDR3 length is 11 residues. The ends were cut back, 4 bases at V and 12 bases at J, with 11 bases in the middle. In DNA form, the CDR3 reads TGCGCCAGCAGCCAGGACACAGGGCAGTTCTTC. This codes for CASSQDTGQFF. Full variable domain (remainder filled in from reference TRBV5-1 and TRBJ2-1): KAGVTQTPRYLIKTRGQQVTLSCSPISGHRSVSWYQQTPGQGLQFLFEYFSETQRNKGNFPGRFSGRQFSNSRSEMNVSTLELGDSALYLCASSQDTGQFFGPGTRLTVL.

The chain employs TRBV14 and TRBJ2-1, with D unclear. The V and J ends lost 1 base and 5 bases respectively, with 9 bases between them. The CDR3 is 14 residues long. Germline V gene lookup returns CDR1 SGHDN and CDR2 FVKESK. CDR3 DNA sequence: TGTGCCAGCAGCCAAGTTCTCGGAGACAATGAGCAGTTCTTC. Its translation: CASSQVLGDNEQFF.

The J gene is TRBJ2-1, the V gene TRBV2; D possibly uses TRBD1 or TRBD2 (5 bases each). Trimming took off 4 bases at V and 10 bases at J, with 26 bases between the two ends. The CDR3 has 17 residues. CDR1 and CDR2 (germline): SNHLY, FYNNEI. The DNA of the CDR3 is TGTGCCAGCAGTGGAAGCACCCCCGGGACCCCCGGGCGAGAGCAGTTCTTC. As protein: CASSGSTPGTPGREQFF.

The chain joins TRBV27 to TRBJ2-1; D is unclear. Trimming pared 7 bases from V and 2 bases from J, leaving 12 bases between. Per germline, CDR1 MNHEY and CDR2 SMNVEV (reference sequence). The CDR3 totals 14 residues. The CDR3 loop reads CASTARRAYNEQFF. Here the CDR3 DNA reads TGTGCCAGCACCGCGCGAAGGGCCTACAATGAGCAGTTCTTC.

This rearrangement joins TRBV7-6 to TRBJ2-1; 11 bases agree with TRBD1. V shed 4 bases and J 7 bases; nucleotides not matched to a gene: 12. Germline loops: CDR1 SGHVS, CDR2 FNYEAQ. The CDR3 loop spans 17 amino acids. The CDR3 loop reads CASSSGQGAQGWNEQFF. The CDR3, as DNA: TGTGCCAGCAGCTCTGGACAGGGGGCGCAGGGGTGGAATGAGCAGTTCTTC.

The gene calls are TRBV2 and TRBJ1-5; a possible D gene is TRBD1 (5 bases). Trimming stripped 4 bases from V and 3 bases from J, with 10 bases between. CDR3 size: 14 residues. Germline V gene lookup returns CDR1 SNHLY and CDR2 FYNNEI. The CDR3 coding sequence is TGTGCCAGCAGTGGCAGGGAGGCCAATCAGCCCCAGCATTTT. It encodes CASSGREANQPQHF. The variable domain in full, with the rest retrieved from reference TRBV2 and TRBJ1-5, is EPEVTQTPSHQVTQMGQEVILRCVPISNHLYFYWYRQILGQKVEFLVSFYNNEISEKSEIFDDQFSVERPDGSNFTLKIRSTKLEDSAMYFCASSGREANQPQHFGDGTRLSIL.

This clone is a singleton in its sample. The V gene is TRBV9, the J gene TRBJ2-2; D unresolved. Germline loops: CDR1 SGDLS, CDR2 YYNGEE. Trimming took off 4 bases at V and 3 bases at J, with 4 bases between the two ends. This CDR3 is built from 12 residues. The CDR3 loop is CASSSDTGELFF. For the CDR3, the DNA is TGTGCCAGCAGCTCGGACACCGGGGAGCTGTTTTTT.

This clone was detected only once. The CDR3 DNA reads as TGTGCCAGCTGGGACAGAAACGAGCAGTACTTC. Amino acid sequence: CASWDRNEQYF. The chain recombines TRBV27 with TRBJ2-7; 7 positions agree with TRBD1. The CDR3 sequence is 11 residues long. The germline V gene has CDR1 MNHEY and CDR2 SMNVEV (reference sequence). Trimming removed 8 bases from V and 5 bases from J; junction bases left unmatched: 3.

This clone was picked up a small number of times. The gene calls are TRBV6-6 and TRBJ2-6; no clear D gene. Per the germline V gene, CDR1 is MNHNY and CDR2 is SVGAGI (reference sequence). Between the trimmed V and J ends, which lost 3 bases and 0 bases, there was a span of 9 bases. The CDR3 sequence is 16 residues long. CDR3 in amino acids: CASSYLEPSGANVLTF. The CDR3 coding sequence is TGTGCCAGCAGTTATTTGGAGCCCTCTGGGGCCAACGTCCTGACTTTC.